This T cell receptor beta chain emerged from a study of blood T cell repertoires in COVID-19. Looking at the study overall: The origin of the acute and convalescent COVID-19 samples was the United States, Italy and Spain. PBMCs, B-cell-depleted T cells, or T cells were the source of the cDNA or gDNA that made up the material.

Original processing notes: Estimates of nucleated cell counts were drawn from the amplification of reference gene primers. Data came from immunoSEQ multiplex PCR; TCRdb stores just in-frame clones and leaves some out. That table gives V, J and clone size, and the DNA gave D and trimming. The sample lists 24,000 or so clones; around 87% were seen once. In germline, CDR1 is SGHRS, CDR2 YFSETQ. The CDR3 is made up of 13 amino acids. What was sequenced was peripheral blood. This sequence was found in a human donor in a cohort sampled during active COVID-19. The donor label of this sample is uncertain. This chain links TRBV5-1 with TRBJ2-2; perhaps TRBD2 as D (6 bases). In DNA form, the CDR3 reads TGCGTTACGACTGGGGGGAAAACCGGGGAGCTGTTTTTT. It is translated as CVTTGGKTGELFF.